The rows below give T cell receptor beta chains drawn from one sample of a study of human T cells and chemical hapten exposure. TCRdb reanalysed the RACE reads using MiXCR and keeps one entry per CDR3 protein. The table includes roughly 120,000 distinct CDR3 sequences, roughly 9% detected once. Sequenced material: whole blood, taken in connection with sensitization to the hapten diphenylcyclopropenone (DPC). These TCRs come from a woman in her thirties or forties with alopecia areata. Some clones in this sample may be carry-over from other donors' samples. CDR3s include the opening cysteine and the closing phenylalanine or tryptophan. D genes are given only for firm matches. Size is stated for part of the rows, as once, few or many counts, or as a class when the clone is expanded.

few,TRBJ1-3,TRBD1,TRBV20-1,CSAMGQSSGNTIYF,TGCAGTGCTATGGGACAGTCCTCTGGAAACACCATATATTTT
few,TRBJ2-5,TRBD2,TRBV12-3/TRBV12-4,CASSLRRGGQETQYF,TGTGCCAGCAGCTTAAGGCGGGGGGGCCAAGAGACCCAGTACTTC
few,TRBJ2-7,TRBD2,TRBV18,CASSPRKLAADYEQYF,TGTGCCAGCTCACCCCGGAAACTAGCGGCTGATTACGAGCAGTACTTC
few,TRBJ2-1,TRBD2,TRBV7-9,CASSFTAGLYNEQFF,TGTGCCAGCAGCTTCACAGCGGGGCTATACAATGAGCAGTTCTTC
few,TRBJ2-1,-,TRBV7-2,CASSLVGGGGEQFF,TGTGCCAGCAGCTTAGTGGGTGGTGGCGGTGAGCAGTTCTTC
-,TRBJ2-3,-,TRBV15,CATSRDLETDTQYF,TGTGCCACCAGCAGAGATCTTGAGACAGATACGCAGTATTTT
many,TRBJ2-4,-,TRBV18,CASAGRESIQYF,TGTGCCAGCGCCGGACGGGAGAGCATTCAGTACTTC
many,TRBJ1-1,-,TRBV28,CASSLTPATEAFF,TGTGCCAGCAGTTTAACACCGGCAACTGAAGCTTTCTTT
-,TRBJ2-5,TRBD2,TRBV2,CASRSGTRETQYF,TGTGCCAGCAGGTCCGGGACTAGGGAGACCCAGTACTTC
-,TRBJ2-7,TRBD1,TRBV18,CASSPSLQGASYEQYF,TGTGCCAGCTCACCATCCCTACAGGGGGCCTCCTACGAGCAGTACTTC
-,TRBJ2-2,TRBD2,TRBV11-2,CASSLEGLAVTGELFF,TGTGCCAGCAGCTTAGAGGGACTAGCGGTCACCGGGGAGCTGTTTTTT
few,TRBJ1-5,-,TRBV7-2,CASSLSRQPQHF,TGTGCCAGCAGCTTATCTAGACAGCCCCAGCATTTT
few,TRBJ2-2,-,TRBV27,CASRFIDTGELFF,TGTGCCAGCAGGTTTATAGACACCGGGGAGCTGTTTTTT
-,TRBJ2-5,TRBD2,TRBV25-1,CASSPGLAVETQYF,TGTGCCAGCAGTCCGGGACTAGCGGTAGAGACCCAGTACTTC
many,TRBJ1-5,-,TRBV19,CACGGAYQPQHF,TGTGCCTGCGGGGGGGCTTACCAGCCCCAGCATTTT
-,TRBJ2-6,-,TRBV7-6,CASSLAWSSGANVLTF,TGTGCCAGCAGCTTAGCGTGGAGCTCTGGGGCCAACGTCCTGACTTTC
many,TRBJ1-5,-,TRBV7-6,CASSLFRAPNQPQHF,TGTGCCAGCAGCCTTTTCCGGGCCCCTAATCAGCCCCAGCATTTT
many,TRBJ2-5,-,TRBV14,CASSPGSHNQYF,TGTGCCAGCAGCCCGGGGTCCCACAACCAGTACTTC